This TCR beta chain is drawn from a study of technical replicates of blood from a handful of donors. Here immunoSEQ multiplex PCR was the method, and the copy in TCRdb shows in-frame clones only, minus some. Altogether 75,000 to 95,000 clones are present, 90% to 95% being singletons, with the ten largest covering 0.25%. The specimen was T cells isolated from PBMCs. This TCR derives from a human donor in good health.

Here the CDR3 reads CASSPTGGFEAFF. The CDR3, as DNA: TGTGCCAGCAGCCCTACAGGGGGGTTTGAAGCTTTCTTT. The chain carries TRBV7-9 and TRBJ1-1; 8 bases align to TRBD1. This CDR3 is built from 13 residues. Germline trimming cut 5 bases from V and 7 bases from J; bases unmatched to any gene: 6. CDR1 is SEHNR, CDR2 FQNEAQ, per germline (reference sequence).